This TCR beta chain was obtained from a study of regulatory T cells in long-lasting Graves disease. Libraries of TCR beta came from iRepertoire HTBI primers plus Arm-PCR of CDR3 regions. One entry per CDR3 protein, called by TCRdb with MiXCR from the multiplex PCR reads. Here the sample spans 400,000 to 500,000 distinct CDR3 sequences, 15% being singletons. CDR1 DFQATT and CDR2 SNEGSKA come from the germline V gene (reference sequence). This CDR3 has 13 amino acids. Trimming left V 3 bases short and J 2 bases short, with 8 bases between. In this sample, this clonotype turned up many times. Specified time point: newly diagnosed GD, antithyroid drugs for less than 3 months. There was RNA extracted from PBMCs, and the TCR library was made from it. Patients with Graves' disease were diagnosed by American Thyroid Association guidelines. These data were also filed under a second study, of T cells in Graves' hyperthyroidism and ophthalmopathy. As that study records: The TCR CDR3 first-round RT-PCR relied on the HTBI primer set. The model foresaw ophthalmopathy a median about 6.1 months prior to onset.

This rearrangement joins TRBV20-1 to TRBJ1-5; no reliable D call. Material: peripheral blood mononuclear cells (PBMCs), obtained at new diagnosis, from a patient treated with antithyroid drugs. The origin of this receptor is a woman in her twenties or thirties with Graves disease. The CDR3 is CSASSGRNQPQHF. Here the CDR3 DNA reads TGCAGTGCTAGTTCCGGGCGCAATCAGCCCCAGCATTTT.